The next 25 T cell receptor beta chains were all read from a single sample in a study of immune characterization of retroperitoneal liposarcoma. TCRdb reanalysed the PCR reads using MiXCR and keeps one entry per CDR3 protein. The sample yields 10,000 to 15,000 distinct CDR3 sequences, roughly 44% seen once. Sequencing input: tumor tissue. These receptor sequences come from a female donor with retroperitoneal liposarcoma.

V is TRBV6-1 and J is TRBJ2-5; TRBD2 aligns across 8 bases. V was pared by 7 bases and J by 0 bases, with 4 bases of the junction left unmatched. Germline CDR1 reads MNHNS; CDR2 reads SASEGT. This CDR3 contains 14 residues. CDR3 nucleotides: TGTGCCAGCAATTCACTAGCGGACCAAGAGACCCAGTACTTC. Translation gives CASNSLADQETQYF.

This rearrangement joins TRBV6-6 to TRBJ1-4, with D possibly matching TRBD1 (5 bases). V shed 4 bases and J shed 8 bases, with 8 bases lying between them. In germline, CDR1 is MNHNY, CDR2 SVGAGI (reference sequence). The length of the CDR3 is 12 residues. In nucleotides, the CDR3 is TGTGCCAGCAGTTCCGGGGGGGAAAAACTGTTTTTT. Amino acid sequence: CASSSGGEKLFF.

Concerning this clonotype: Since a much larger clone is just one base distant, this may be a read error. V is TRBV7-2 and J is TRBJ1-6, with D possibly TRBD1 on 6 matching bases. Looked up from germline, CDR1 is SGHTA and CDR2 is FQGNSA. Trimming pared 4 bases from V and 6 bases from J, leaving 13 bases between. The CDR3 has 15 residues. CDR3 sequence (DNA): TGTGCCAGCAGCTGGGGGCGGGTTACTAATTCACCCCTCCACTTT. Protein sequence: CASSWGRVTNSPLHF. The complete variable domain, with remaining parts taken from reference TRBV7-2 and TRBJ1-6, reads GAGVSQSPSNKVTEKGKDVELRCDPISGHTALYWYRQSLGQGLEFLIYFQGNSAPDKSGLPSDRFSAERTGGSVSTLTIQRTQQEDSAVYLCASSWGRVTNSPLHFGNGTRLTVT.

The CDR3 DNA reads as TGTGCCAGCAGTGAAGCCCGGGCTAGCGGACAAGAGACCCAGTACTTC. Its translation: CASSEARASGQETQYF. The chain joins TRBV6-1 to TRBJ2-5; 7 nucleotides match TRBD2. With V trimmed by 0 bases and J by 2 bases, 6 bases remained unmatched. The CDR3 has 16 residues. CDR1 is MNHNS, CDR2 SASEGT, per germline.

This chain links TRBV6-5 with TRBJ1-6; the D is unclear. Germline lookup yields CDR1 MNHEY and CDR2 SVGAGI. The CDR3 extends over 14 amino acids. Trimming took 6 bases from V and 7 from J, leaving 13 bases between them. The CDR3 region is CASSPRSLNSPLHF. In DNA form, the CDR3 reads TGTGCCAGCAGCCCTAGGTCCCTAAATTCACCCCTCCACTTT.

This clonotype has only a few counts. This chain uses TRBV6-2 or TRBV6-3 with TRBJ2-1; the match to TRBD2 covers 12 bases. Per germline, CDR1 MNHEY and CDR2 SVGEGT. The CDR3 extends over 18 amino acids. After removal of 1 base from V and 6 bases from J, the junction contained 10 bases not matched to a gene. In DNA form, the CDR3 reads TGTGCCAGCAGTTACTTATCCCCACTAGCGGGAGGTGGCAATGAGCAGTTCTTC. Translating gives CASSYLSPLAGGGNEQFF.

By share, this clonotype counts as large. The J gene is TRBJ1-2, the V gene TRBV6-1; 7 nucleotides line up with TRBD1. V dropped 5 bases and J dropped 4; count of bases not matched to a gene: 4. Germline CDR1 MNHNS, CDR2 SASEGT. This CDR3 region has 13 residues. CDR3: CASSPQGSYGYTF. DNA for the CDR3: TGTGCCAGCAGTCCACAGGGGAGCTATGGCTACACCTTC.

The genes are TRBV12-3 or TRBV12-4 and TRBJ2-1; 9 bases are a match to TRBD2. J gave up 6 bases and V 3 bases, and 9 bases lay outside the gene matches. The CDR3 contains 16 residues. CDR3 loop: CASSFGGGAASNEQFF. In DNA, the CDR3 is TGTGCCAGCAGTTTCGGCGGGGGGGCCGCTTCCAATGAGCAGTTCTTC.

This chain joins TRBV27 and TRBJ2-5; 7 bases map to TRBD1. Germline V gives CDR1 MNHEY, CDR2 SMNVEV (reference sequence). The CDR3 covers 14 residues. V lost 7 bases to trimming and J lost 1 base; unmatched junction nucleotides: 6. The DNA for the CDR3 is TGTGCCAGCACCTCCGGGACAGCCCAAGAGACCCAGTACTTC. This encodes CASTSGTAQETQYF.

The rearrangement links TRBV10-2 to TRBJ2-7, with 7 positions matching TRBD2. The V gene's germline CDR1 is WSHSY and CDR2 SAAADI. The CDR3 has 15 amino acids. The trim removed 6 bases at V and 0 bases at J, leaving 8 bases unmatched. The CDR3 nucleotides are TGCGCCAGCAGGGAGGGCGGCGGGAGCTCCTACGAGCAGTACGTC. Protein: CASREGGGSSYEQYV.

This clonotype turned up a few times. The chain uses TRBV12-5 and TRBJ2-7; D possibly uses TRBD1 or TRBD2 (6 bases each). Trimming stripped 1 base from V and 7 bases from J, with 23 bases between. Germline V gene data show CDR1 as LGHNT and CDR2 as FRNRAP. The CDR3 sequence is 17 residues long. This chain's CDR3 is CASGLATGTGVDNEQYF. In nucleotides, the CDR3 is TGTGCTAGTGGTTTGGCCACAGGGACGGGGGTAGACAATGAGCAGTACTTC.

Regarding this clonotype: Germline is not matched at one junction end, which may reflect a read error. The chain links TRBV5-3 to TRBJ2-7; 9 positions match TRBD1. TRBV5-3 is identified as an open reading frame with a role that is uncertain. The CDR3 is 15 residues long. In DNA, the CDR3 is TGTGCCAGCAGCTTTCCGGGACAGGGATCCTACGAGCAGTACTTC. It codes for CASSFPGQGSYEQYF.

This clonotype showed up just a few times. The J gene is TRBJ1-6, the V gene TRBV6-1; TRBD1 aligns across 9 bases. This CDR3 has 16 amino acids. Trimming took 6 bases from V and 4 from J; bases not matched to a gene: 7. Germline V gene data show CDR1 as MNHNS and CDR2 as SASEGT. The CDR3 spells CASSYTGGPYNSPLHF. CDR3 DNA sequence: TGTGCCAGCAGCTATACAGGGGGCCCTTATAATTCACCCCTCCACTTT.

The chain links TRBV7-2 to TRBJ2-1, with 8 bases lining up with TRBD2. Germline V gene sequence: CDR1 SGHTA, CDR2 FQGNSA. This CDR3 comprises 15 residues. The junction had 9 bases not matched to a gene; V was cut back by 4 bases and J by 7 bases. The CDR3: CASSSGGGSGNEQFF. DNA of the CDR3: TGTGCCAGCAGCTCCGGCGGGGGGTCAGGGAATGAGCAGTTCTTC.

This rearrangement joins TRBV27 to TRBJ2-5; 16 nucleotides match TRBD2. The CDR3 loop spans 19 amino acids. Per the germline V gene, CDR1 is MNHEY and CDR2 is SMNVEV (reference sequence). Trimming took 4 bases from V and 4 from J; bases not matched to a gene: 12. The CDR3 nucleotides read TGTGCCAGCAGTTCCCTTTCCGGGACTAGCGGGGGGGCCAGAGAGACCCAGTACTTC. Residues: CASSSLSGTSGGARETQYF.

The chain couples TRBV6-1 to TRBJ1-2; D not resolved. V lost 2 bases to trimming and J lost 4 bases, with 8 bases between them. CDR3 length equals 13 residues. Germline assignment: CDR1 MNHNS and CDR2 SASEGT. The CDR3 DNA reads as TGTGCCAGCAGTGAACAGTATAGCTATGGCTACACCTTC. It codes for CASSEQYSYGYTF.

This clonotype is labeled medium-sized (0.01 to 0.1%). The chain couples TRBV6-1 to TRBJ2-7; D is uncertain. The germline gives CDR1 MNHNS, CDR2 SASEGT. The CDR3 totals 12 residues. Trimming shortened V by 1 base and J by 1 base, and 2 bases separated the two germline ends. The CDR3 spells CASSEVSYEQYF. CDR3 in DNA: TGTGCCAGCAGTGAAGTGTCCTACGAGCAGTACTTC.

This clonotype showed up just a few times. The chain uses TRBV12-3 or TRBV12-4 and TRBJ2-5, with TRBD2 identical over 12 bases. The J call may be wrong; the DNA end is better matched by TRBJ2-7. The CDR3 covers 15 residues. CDR3 in DNA: TGTGCCAGCAGGGGGGGGACTAGCGGGCCCTACGAGCAGTACTTC. Residues: CASRGGTSGPYEQYF.

This clonotype was seen repeatedly, ten times or more. This chain joins TRBV11-2 and TRBJ2-7; D is perhaps TRBD2 (6 bases). This CDR3 has 18 amino acids. Trimming cost V 5 bases and J 0 bases, with 23 bases left between them. From germline, CDR1 is SGHAT and CDR2 FQNNGV. The CDR3 nucleotides read TGTGCCAGCAGCAAAATGAGAGCCGGGACTTCGAGCTCCTACGAGCAGTACTTC. It codes for CASSKMRAGTSSSYEQYF.

A few counts support this clonotype. The chain combines TRBV27 with TRBJ2-4, with D perhaps TRBD2 (6 bases). CDR3 size: 15 residues. V was shortened by 8 bases and J by 0 bases, with 14 bases between the two germline ends. Germline loops: CDR1 MNHEY, CDR2 SMNVEV (reference sequence). CDR3: CASRAGYVAKNIQYF. CDR3 coding DNA: TGTGCCAGCCGCGCGGGATATGTAGCCAAAAACATTCAGTACTTC.

In this sample, this clonotype is medium-sized. J is TRBJ1-1 and V is TRBV27, with D uncertain. Germline V gene lookup returns CDR1 MNHEY and CDR2 SMNVEV (reference sequence). Trimming shortened V by 0 bases and J by 4 bases, and 6 bases separated the two germline ends. The CDR3 extends over 13 amino acids. In DNA form, the CDR3 reads TGTGCCAGCAGTTTATCGCTGGGCACTGAAGCTTTCTTT. This encodes CASSLSLGTEAFF.

This chain uses TRBV27 with TRBJ2-5; D may be TRBD2 (5 bases). Near its end, the DNA agrees better with TRBJ2-7, so the J call may be wrong. From germline, CDR1 is MNHEY and CDR2 SMNVEV (reference sequence). The CDR3 loop spans 15 amino acids. CDR3 amino acids: CASSLFPAVSYEQYF. Written as DNA, the CDR3 is TGTGCCAGCAGTTTATTCCCAGCGGTCTCCTACGAGCAGTACTTC.

The chain recombines TRBV27 with TRBJ2-5; 8 bases are a match to TRBD2. The J call is in doubt because the DNA end fits TRBJ2-7 better. Germline lookup yields CDR1 MNHEY and CDR2 SMNVEV (reference sequence). The CDR3 is 15 residues long. The CDR3 DNA reads TGTGCCAGCAGTCCCGGACTAGCAGGGGCCCACGAGCAGTACTTC. The encoded protein is CASSPGLAGAHEQYF.

This clonotype has more than one count but fewer than ten. The V and J genes are TRBV25-1 and TRBJ2-5; D perhaps matches TRBD1 (6 bases). The J call is uncertain, as TRBJ2-1 better fits the DNA end. The CDR3 is 12 amino acids. Germline CDR1 MGHDK, CDR2 SYGVNS. CDR3 coding DNA: TGTGCCAGCAGTGAACAGGGGTTTGAGCAGTTCTTC. Amino acids: CASSEQGFEQFF.

This clonotype was detected ten times or more. The CDR3 loop reads CASSWGRVSNSPLHF. For the CDR3, the DNA is TGTGCCAGCAGCTGGGGGCGGGTTAGTAATTCACCCCTCCACTTT. The chain uses TRBV7-2 and TRBJ1-6, with D perhaps TRBD1 (6 bases). CDR1 and CDR2 (germline): SGHTA, FQGNSA. Trimming removed 4 bases at V and 6 bases at J, with 13 bases between. This CDR3 spans 15 amino acids.